One and the same sample provided the 26 T cell receptor beta chains below, sequenced in a study of STAT5B mutations in CD4+ large granular lymphocyte leukemia. Libraries were prepared by immunoSEQ multiplex PCR; TCRdb keeps only in-frame clonotypes and omits some of them. The sample records about 32,000 clones, just under 85% being singletons. The sequencing input was CD4+ T cells from blood buffy coats. All receptors derive from a human donor in good health.

This clone has just a few counts. This chain uses TRBV28 with TRBJ1-2; no firm D call. This CDR3 has 12 residues. The V gene's germline CDR1 is MDHEN and CDR2 SYDVKM. The V end was cut by 3 bases, the J end by 7 bases, with 9 bases between. The CDR3 here is CASSLGIGGYTF. Written as DNA, the CDR3 is TGTGCCAGCAGTTTGGGGATTGGTGGCTACACCTTC.

The V call is TRBV7-9, the J call TRBJ2-7; TRBD1 is a possible D gene (5 bases). V was shortened by 5 bases and J by 0 bases, with 23 bases between the two germline ends. This CDR3 comprises 18 residues. The germline V gene has CDR1 SEHNR and CDR2 FQNEAQ (reference sequence). CDR3: CASSKAPTTGLNSYEQYF. The CDR3 DNA reads TGTGCCAGCAGCAAAGCCCCCACTACAGGATTGAACTCCTACGAGCAGTACTTC. The full variable domain, its missing parts supplied by reference TRBV7-9 and TRBJ2-7, is DTGVSQNPRHKITKRGQNVTFRCDPISEHNRLYWYRQTLGQGPEFLTYFQNEAQLEKSRLLSDRFSAERPKGSFSTLEIQRTEQGDSAMYLCASSKAPTTGLNSYEQYFGPGTRLTVT.

The chain carries TRBV5-1 and TRBJ2-5, with 9 bases aligning to TRBD2. The ends lost 5 bases at V and 9 bases at J; junction bases unmatched: 14. In germline, CDR1 is SGHRS, CDR2 YFSETQ. CDR3 length: 15 amino acids. CDR3 region: CASSLGLARGVAQYF. CDR3 coding DNA: TGCGCCAGCAGTTTAGGACTAGCGAGGGGTGTGGCCCAGTACTTC.

V and J are TRBV11-2 and TRBJ2-7; D perhaps matches TRBD2 (6 bases). CDR1 and CDR2 (germline): SGHAT, FQNNGV. There are 14 residues in the CDR3. The ends were cut back, 1 base at V and 4 bases at J, with 11 bases in the middle. This CDR3 is CASSLGGGSYEQYF. As DNA, the CDR3 is TGTGCCAGCAGCTTAGGTGGAGGGTCGTACGAGCAGTACTTC.

This clone was counted a few times. The CDR3 loop reads CASSQDRGVDYGYTF. The CDR3 DNA sequence: TGCGCCAGCAGCCAAGATCGCGGGGTTGACTATGGCTACACCTTC. The V call is TRBV4-1, the J call TRBJ1-2; no reliable D call. This CDR3 has 15 residues. Germline V gene lookup returns CDR1 MGHRA and CDR2 YSYEKL. Trimming took 0 bases from V and 3 from J, leaving 11 bases between them.

The rearrangement links TRBV19 to TRBJ1-5; no firm D call. The CDR3 spans 13 residues. Germline CDR1 reads LNHDA; CDR2 reads SQIVND (reference sequence). Trimming stripped 6 bases from V and 5 bases from J, with 11 bases between. The CDR3 DNA follows: TGTGCCAGTAGATGGGATATGGATCAGCCCCAGCATTTT. Translated: CASRWDMDQPQHF.

The chain couples TRBV27 to TRBJ2-2; D unclear. The CDR3 length is 12 residues. CDR1 is MNHEY and CDR2 is SMNVEV in the germline V gene (reference sequence). Trimming left V 3 bases short and J 8 bases short, with 7 bases between. In DNA, the CDR3 is TGTGCCAGCAGTTTCTCTCTAGGGGAGCTGTTTTTT. This codes for CASSFSLGELFF.

This chain joins TRBV18 and TRBJ2-2; D remains unclear. The CDR3 is made up of 15 amino acids. Trimming removed 0 bases from V and 5 bases from J, with 10 bases in between. Germline V CDR1 and CDR2: KGHSH, LQKENI. The CDR3 loop is CASSPPSLETGELFF. CDR3 nucleotide sequence: TGTGCCAGCTCACCACCGTCCCTCGAGACCGGGGAGCTGTTTTTT.

DNA of the CDR3: TGCAGCGTTGAAGATGGGACTAGCGGGAGCTACGAGCAGTACTTC. Its translation is CSVEDGTSGSYEQYF. This chain joins TRBV29-1 and TRBJ2-7, with TRBD2 matching over 14 bases. CDR1 SQVTM and CDR2 ANQGSEA come from the germline V gene. The CDR3 is made up of 15 amino acids. After removal of 0 bases from V and 3 bases from J, the junction contained 1 base not matched to a gene.

The genes are TRBV5-5 and TRBJ2-2; 7 bases align to TRBD2. Per the germline V gene, CDR1 is SGHKS and CDR2 is YYEKEE (reference sequence). The CDR3 totals 13 residues. J was trimmed by 8 bases and V by 7 bases; bases with no gene match: 8. CDR3 DNA: TGTGCCAGCCCTTGGGGAGGGCGGGGGGAGCTGTTTTTT. Amino acid sequence: CASPWGGRGELFF.

The chain has TRBV5-5 and TRBJ2-1; 8 positions match TRBD2. The CDR3 is made up of 15 amino acids. CDR1 and CDR2 from the germline V gene are SGHKS and YYEKEE (reference sequence). V dropped 1 base and J dropped 9; count of bases not matched to a gene: 9. DNA of the CDR3: TGTGCCAGCAGCTTGACGAGCGGGAGCTATGGTGAGCAGTTCTTC. This codes for CASSLTSGSYGEQFF.

The CDR3 is CASSPRQNSMNQPQHF. DNA for the CDR3: TGTGCCAGCAGTCCCCGACAGAACTCGATGAATCAGCCCCAGCATTTT. The J gene is TRBJ1-5, the V gene TRBV28; tentative D call: TRBD1 (5 bases). Trimming left V 5 bases short and J 4 bases short, with 18 bases between. CDR3 length equals 16 residues. The germline CDR1 and CDR2 sequences are MDHEN and SYDVKM.

The rearrangement joins TRBV6-1 to TRBJ2-2; tentative D call: TRBD1 (5 bases). In germline, CDR1 is MNHNS, CDR2 SASEGT. The V gene lost 3 bases and the J gene lost 5 bases, with 10 bases spanning the gap. CDR3 length equals 14 residues. CDR3 in DNA: TGTGCCAGCAGTGAGCCAGGGAAAACCGGGGAGCTGTTTTTT. This encodes CASSEPGKTGELFF.

The genes are TRBV30 and TRBJ2-5, with D unclear. Germline CDR1 and CDR2: GTSNPN and SVGIG (reference sequence). V was cut by 2 bases and J by 1 base, with 8 bases left in between. CDR3 length equals 13 residues. This CDR3 is CAWSLQLQETQYF. The CDR3 DNA is TGTGCCTGGAGTTTACAGCTCCAAGAGACCCAGTACTTC.

The J gene is TRBJ2-7, the V gene TRBV19, with 7 positions matching TRBD1. The CDR3 extends over 15 amino acids. The V gene end was trimmed by 5 bases and the J gene end by 2 bases; junction bases not matched to a gene: 9. Germline assignment: CDR1 LNHDA and CDR2 SQIVND (reference sequence). This chain's CDR3 is CASSLRTGYTYEQYF. The CDR3 DNA is TGTGCCAGTAGTCTTCGGACAGGTTATACCTACGAGCAGTACTTC.

The chain is built from TRBV18 and TRBJ2-7, with TRBD2 matching 15 bases. The CDR3 contains 16 residues. The ends lost 5 bases at V and 4 bases at J; junction bases unmatched: 6. CDR1 and CDR2 from the germline V gene are KGHSH and LQKENI. In nucleotides, the CDR3 is TGTGCCAGCTCAACAAGGACTAGCGGGAGGGGGTACGAGCAGTACTTC. Protein sequence: CASSTRTSGRGYEQYF.

The chain couples TRBV6-5 to TRBJ1-5, with no clear D. Trimming took off 6 bases at V and 2 bases at J, with 14 bases between the two ends. CDR1 is MNHEY and CDR2 is SVGAGI in the germline V gene. CDR3 length: 15 amino acids. The CDR3 coding sequence is TGTGCCAGCAGACCGGACGGTGGAGGCAATCAGCCCCAGCATTTT. It translates to CASRPDGGGNQPQHF.

The chain has TRBV5-1 and TRBJ2-7; either TRBD1 or TRBD2 may supply D (5 bases each). The CDR3 totals 15 residues. Per germline, CDR1 SGHRS and CDR2 YFSETQ. V was shortened by 2 bases and J by 0 bases, with 12 bases between the two germline ends. CDR3 in DNA: TGCGCCAGCAGCTTCATACCAGGGAGCTCCTACGAGCAGTACTTC. It yields the protein CASSFIPGSSYEQYF.

This sequence joins TRBV10-3 and TRBJ2-1, with 8 bases identical to TRBD1. The junction had 11 bases not matched to a gene; V was cut back by 7 bases and J by 6 bases. CDR3 length equals 15 residues. Germline assignment: CDR1 ENHRY and CDR2 SYGVKD. The CDR3 DNA sequence: TGTGCCATCAAGGGGTCCCACAGGGGGGTCAATGAGCAGTTCTTC. Translated: CAIKGSHRGVNEQFF.

V is TRBV7-8 and J is TRBJ1-5; D remains ambiguous. Trimming removed 1 base at V and 2 bases at J, with 12 bases between. The germline gives CDR1 SGHVS, CDR2 FQNEAQ. The CDR3 has 16 residues. The CDR3 DNA reads as TGTGCCAGCAGCTTAGTTGCAGGCTGGGGCAATCAGCCCCAGCATTTT. Translation gives CASSLVAGWGNQPQHF.

V and J are TRBV6-5 and TRBJ1-1, with D maybe TRBD1 (6 bases). The CDR3 sequence is 13 residues long. Germline V lookup: CDR1 MNHEY, CDR2 SVGAGI. With 8 bases removed from V and 1 base from J, the gap between germline ends came to 11 bases. The CDR3 nucleotides are TGTGCCAGCCGACAGGCGAAGAACACTGAAGCTTTCTTT. It specifies CASRQAKNTEAFF.

The chain uses TRBV10-1 and TRBJ2-3; TRBD1 or TRBD2 may be the D gene (6 bases each). V was clipped by 7 bases and J by 8 bases, with 19 bases between them. The CDR3 has 14 residues. Germline assignment: CDR1 WNHNN and CDR2 SYGVQD (reference sequence). The CDR3 DNA reads TGCGCCAGCACTCCGGGGGCGAGTGGGGGTACGCAGTATTTT. It codes for CASTPGASGGTQYF.

The V gene is TRBV7-8, the J gene TRBJ1-5; possibly TRBD1 for D (5 bases). Germline V CDR1 and CDR2: SGHVS, FQNEAQ. V lost 5 bases and J lost 3, with 17 bases in between. The CDR3 runs to 16 residues. The CDR3 loop reads CASSGAWLGNNQPQHF. In DNA, the CDR3 is TGTGCCAGCAGCGGGGCCTGGTTGGGAAACAATCAGCCCCAGCATTTT.

V gene TRBV4-1 combines with J gene TRBJ2-1; tentative D call: TRBD1 (5 bases). The CDR3 extends over 14 amino acids. V lost 2 bases to trimming and J lost 5 bases, with 10 bases between them. From germline, CDR1 is MGHRA and CDR2 YSYEKL. The CDR3 DNA reads TGCGCCAGCAGCCAATACGGACAAGACAATGAGCAGTTCTTC. Its protein product is CASSQYGQDNEQFF.

The rearrangement joins TRBV5-1 to TRBJ2-3; D call uncertain. CDR1 and CDR2 (germline): SGHRS, YFSETQ. V shed 5 bases and J shed 0 bases, with 1 base lying between them. There are 11 residues in the CDR3. CDR3 in DNA: TGCGCCAGCAGGAGCACAGATACGCAGTATTTT. It specifies CASRSTDTQYF.

The V gene is TRBV7-9, the J gene TRBJ2-3; TRBD2 matches 10 bases. J was trimmed by 12 bases and V by 2 bases; bases with no gene match: 11. Germline V gene lookup returns CDR1 SEHNR and CDR2 FQNEAQ (reference sequence). The CDR3 is 15 amino acids. The CDR3: CASSLTAGGLSSQYF. The CDR3, as DNA: TGTGCCAGCAGCTTAACAGCGGGAGGGCTCTCTTCCCAGTATTTT.